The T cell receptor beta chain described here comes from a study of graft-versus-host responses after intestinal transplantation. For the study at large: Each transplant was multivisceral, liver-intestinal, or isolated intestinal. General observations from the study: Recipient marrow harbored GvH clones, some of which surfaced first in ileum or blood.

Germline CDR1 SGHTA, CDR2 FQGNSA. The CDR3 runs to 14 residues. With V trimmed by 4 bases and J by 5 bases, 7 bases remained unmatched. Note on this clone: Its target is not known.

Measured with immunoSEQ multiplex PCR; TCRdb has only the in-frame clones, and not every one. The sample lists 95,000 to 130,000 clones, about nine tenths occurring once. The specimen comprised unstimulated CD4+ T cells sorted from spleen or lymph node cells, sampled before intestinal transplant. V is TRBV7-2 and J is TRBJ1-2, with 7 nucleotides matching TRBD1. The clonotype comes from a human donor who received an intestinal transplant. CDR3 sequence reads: CASSSTGSAYGYTF. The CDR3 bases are TGTGCCAGCAGCTCGACAGGGTCAGCTTATGGCTACACCTTC.